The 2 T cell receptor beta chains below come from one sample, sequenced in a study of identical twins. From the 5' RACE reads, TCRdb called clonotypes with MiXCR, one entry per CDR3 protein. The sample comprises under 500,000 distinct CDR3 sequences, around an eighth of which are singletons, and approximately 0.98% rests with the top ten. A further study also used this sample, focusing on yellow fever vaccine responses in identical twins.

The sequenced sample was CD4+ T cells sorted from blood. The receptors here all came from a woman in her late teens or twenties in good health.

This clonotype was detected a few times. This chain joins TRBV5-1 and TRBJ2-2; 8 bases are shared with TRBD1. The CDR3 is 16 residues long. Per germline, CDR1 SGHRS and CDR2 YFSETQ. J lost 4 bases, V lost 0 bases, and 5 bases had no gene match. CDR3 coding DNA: TGCGCCAGCAGCTTGGCAGGGGGCGCGGGCACCGGGGAGCTGTTTTTT. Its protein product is CASSLAGGAGTGELFF.

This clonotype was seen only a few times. CDR3 sequence: CASSSSGKRNEQFF. DNA of the CDR3: TGTGCCAGCAGTTCTAGCGGGAAAAGGAATGAGCAGTTCTTC. The chain combines TRBV25-1 with TRBJ2-1; 9 bases fit TRBD2. Trimming took 5 bases from V and 7 from J; bases not matched to a gene: 6. The CDR3 sequence is 14 residues long. The germline CDR1 and CDR2 sequences are MGHDK and SYGVNS.